These 14 T cell receptor beta chains share one sample of origin, sequenced in a study of control samples from healthy donors and cancer patients. TCRdb's copy holds only in-frame clones and misses some; the assay was immunoSEQ multiplex PCR. The sample records roughly 400,000 clones, approximately 90% being singletons. Input material: PBMCs. These receptors were obtained from a man aged 35 to 55 with head and neck cancer.

The rearrangement links TRBV7-2 to TRBJ2-2; 7 bases agree with TRBD2. The trim removed 5 bases at V and 6 bases at J, leaving 6 bases unmatched. The CDR3 extends over 14 amino acids. Per germline, CDR1 SGHTA and CDR2 FQGNSA. The CDR3 is CASSTGLGAGELFF. The CDR3 nucleotides are TGTGCCAGCAGCACTGGACTAGGGGCCGGGGAGCTGTTTTTT. The full variable domain, with the rest looked up from reference TRBV7-2 and TRBJ2-2, is GAGVSQSPSNKVTEKGKDVELRCDPISGHTALYWYRQSLGQGLEFLIYFQGNSAPDKSGLPSDRFSAERTGGSVSTLTIQRTQQEDSAVYLCASSTGLGAGELFFGEGSRLTVL.

The chain recombines TRBV7-9 with TRBJ1-4, with 10 bases identical to TRBD1. Germline CDR1 is SEHNR and CDR2 is FQNEAQ (reference sequence). V trimming: 5 bases; J trimming: 6 bases; junction bases outside the gene matches: 6. The CDR3 totals 15 residues. The CDR3 DNA is TGTGCCAGCAGCGACGCCGGGACAGGGGATGAAAAACTGTTTTTT. Residues: CASSDAGTGDEKLFF.

The gene calls are TRBV20-1 and TRBJ2-5, with a possible D match to TRBD1 (6 bases). Germline loops: CDR1 DFQATT, CDR2 SNEGSKA (reference sequence). The CDR3 runs 15 residues. V was cut by 6 bases and J by 1 base, with 18 bases left in between. As DNA, the CDR3 is TGCAGTGCAAGTCCGGACAGTTCGGGCCAAGAGACCCAGTACTTC. It specifies CSASPDSSGQETQYF.

The chain uses TRBV6-5 and TRBJ2-7; 9 bases align to TRBD2. The germline CDR1 and CDR2 sequences are MNHEY and SVGAGI. Trimming at V came to 6 bases and at J to 4 bases, leaving 10 bases not matched to a gene. The CDR3 sequence is 15 residues long. The CDR3: CASSREREVFYEQYF. CDR3 nucleotide sequence: TGTGCCAGCAGCAGAGAGCGGGAGGTCTTTTACGAGCAGTACTTC.

The chain links TRBV29-1 to TRBJ2-7; 7 bases are shared with TRBD1. Germline CDR1 reads SQVTM; CDR2 reads ANQGSEA. After removal of 8 bases from V and 6 bases from J, the junction contained 7 bases not matched to a gene. The CDR3 totals 11 residues. The CDR3 DNA reads as TGCAGCTCATACAGGGGTGGCGAGCAGTACTTC. Its protein is CSSYRGGEQYF.

This clone was counted between two and nine times. The J gene is TRBJ1-5, the V gene TRBV30; 12 nucleotides match TRBD1. The CDR3 spans 17 residues. The germline gives CDR1 GTSNPN, CDR2 SVGIG (reference sequence). V shed 0 bases, J shed 6 bases, and the junction held 9 bases outside the gene matches. This CDR3 reads CAWSVRGTGGGFQPQHF. The CDR3 DNA reads as TGTGCCTGGAGTGTACGGGGGACAGGGGGCGGATTTCAGCCCCAGCATTTT.

The chain employs TRBV28 and TRBJ2-7; no definite D call. The germline CDR1 and CDR2 sequences are MDHEN and SYDVKM. This CDR3 contains 12 residues. The ends were cut back, 4 bases at V and 6 bases at J, with 10 bases in the middle. CDR3 sequence (DNA): TGTGCCAGCAGTTCCCTAAGGCTCGAGCAGTACTTC. Residues: CASSSLRLEQYF.

The CDR3 sequence is CASSLQGQSYNEQFF. The CDR3 DNA is TGTGCCAGCAGCTTGCAAGGACAGTCATACAATGAGCAGTTCTTC. The chain has TRBV5-4 and TRBJ2-1, with D perhaps TRBD1 (6 bases). Germline V lookup: CDR1 SGHNT, CDR2 YYREEE (reference sequence). CDR3 size: 15 residues. With 1 base removed from V and 4 bases from J, the gap between germline ends came to 12 bases.

In DNA form, the CDR3 reads TGTGCCAGCAGCCAAGATGCACAGGGCCGCACTGAAGCTTTCTTT. Translated: CASSQDAQGRTEAFF. V usage is TRBV3-1 (or the pseudogene TRBV3-2) and J usage is TRBJ1-1, with D possibly being TRBD1 (6 bases). V was clipped by 0 bases and J by 4 bases, with 12 bases between them. This CDR3 region has 15 residues. Germline-derived CDR1 and CDR2 are LGHDT and YNNKEL (reference sequence).

The rearrangement joins TRBV28 to TRBJ2-7, with D possibly being TRBD2 (5 bases). The V end was cut by 10 bases, the J end by 1 base, with 17 bases between. The length of the CDR3 is 14 residues. Per the germline V gene, CDR1 is MDHEN and CDR2 is SYDVKM. CDR3 region: CATTLPTGSYEQYF. The CDR3 DNA sequence: TGTGCCACCACCCTTCCGACGGGATCCTACGAGCAGTACTTC.

The rearrangement joins TRBV25-1 to TRBJ2-3, with TRBD2 matching 8 bases. Germline V gene sequence: CDR1 MGHDK, CDR2 SYGVNS. J gave up 10 bases and V 8 bases, and 8 bases lay outside the gene matches. The CDR3 is made up of 12 amino acids. The CDR3 DNA sequence: TGTGCCAGCCTGAGCGGGGGCGGCCCGCAGTATTTT. Translation: CASLSGGGPQYF.

This chain links TRBV5-1 with TRBJ2-7; the D call may be TRBD1 or TRBD2 (5 bases each). Between the trimmed V and J ends, which lost 2 bases and 2 bases, there was a span of 14 bases. The germline gives CDR1 SGHRS, CDR2 YFSETQ. The CDR3 sequence is 15 residues long. In DNA form, the CDR3 reads TGCGCCAGCAGCTTAGACCTGGGACGGGCCTACGAGCAGTACTTC. It yields the protein CASSLDLGRAYEQYF. The full variable domain, rest sourced from reference TRBV5-1 and TRBJ2-7, is KAGVTQTPRYLIKTRGQQVTLSCSPISGHRSVSWYQQTPGQGLQFLFEYFSETQRNKGNFPGRFSGRQFSNSRSEMNVSTLELGDSALYLCASSLDLGRAYEQYFGPGTRLTVT.

The chain has TRBV6-5 and TRBJ2-3; tentative D call: TRBD1 (7 bases). Trimming left V 6 bases short and J 5 bases short, with 15 bases between. The germline gives CDR1 MNHEY, CDR2 SVGAGI. The CDR3 has 14 residues. CDR3 nucleotide sequence: TGTGCCAGCAGGGAGGGGGCGGTTGGAGATACGCAGTATTTT. This encodes CASREGAVGDTQYF.

V gene TRBV9 combines with J gene TRBJ2-1; a weak D match, TRBD2 (5 bases). This CDR3 has 15 amino acids. Trimming removed 0 bases at V and 4 bases at J, with 11 bases between. Germline V gives CDR1 SGDLS, CDR2 YYNGEE. CDR3 sequence reads: CASSVARTPYNEQFF. The CDR3 DNA reads as TGTGCCAGCAGCGTAGCTAGGACTCCTTACAATGAGCAGTTCTTC.